This T cell receptor beta chain was recovered during a study of cytomegalovirus exposure and HLA in healthy donors. Findings and caveats of the study: TCR beta chains numbering some 150 were designated cytomegalovirus-associated. Among TCR sequences, most were rare, though some public TCRs appeared in many donors.

Comment on this clone: The antigen remains unidentified.

The PCR employed 60 Vbeta primers together with 13 Jbeta primers. Using immunoSEQ multiplex PCR, the repertoire was profiled, and TCRdb retains in-frame clones only, with some absent. The table shows some 150,000 clones, with around 77% occurring only once. Healthy bone marrow donors made up the donors. Material for sequencing was PBMCs. The receptor was derived from a woman between 45 and 65 years old in good health and CMV-seronegative.

The CDR3 here is CASSLGSFDGYTF. CDR3 nucleotide sequence: TGTGCCAGCAGCTTAGGGAGTTTTGATGGCTACACCTTC. This chain connects TRBV7-6 to TRBJ1-2; D is unclear. Trimming stripped 1 base from V and 6 bases from J, with 9 bases between. Germline V gives CDR1 SGHVS, CDR2 FNYEAQ. The CDR3 loop spans 13 amino acids. The complete variable domain, with remaining parts taken from reference TRBV7-6 and TRBJ1-2, reads GAGVSQSPRYKVTKRGQDVALRCDPISGHVSLYWYRQALGQGPEFLTYFNYEAQQDKSGLPNDRFSAERPEGSISTLTIQRTEQRDSAMYRCASSLGSFDGYTFGSGTRLTVV.